This TCR beta chain was found in a study of blood T cell repertoires in COVID-19 (dated by TCRdb to between 2020 and 2021). Regarding the complete study: Samples from collaborators originated in the United States, Italy and Spain and spanned both the acute and convalescent phases of COVID-19. The prospective study material was composed of cDNA or gDNA derived from T cells, B-cell-depleted T cells, or PBMCs. Deeply sampled blood TCRbeta repertoires from subjects exposed to, actively infected with, or recovered from COVID-19 were included in the dataset. A freely available public database, intended as a resource for researchers studying the immune response to SARS-CoV-2, is where the repertoires were released. The samples were drawn from two sources: the first 160 participants of the ongoing ImmuneRACE study, and over 1,000 subjects contributed by 6 global collaborators. Sample metadata almost always included a de-identified subject ID, COVID-19 status, age in years and sex. HLA class I and class II types, where available, came from metadata supplied by the sample provider rather than from assay-based typing.

About this clone: There is no known antigen for this receptor. It has no much larger one-base neighbor in the sample; base qualities were not kept.

The immunoSEQ Assay, a bias-controlled multiplex PCR, was used to amplify TCRbeta CDR3 regions from genomic DNA. Per the source publication's procedure: Nucleated cell counts per sample were estimated from amplification of reference gene primers within the assay. Sequence reads were collapsed and filtered to measure the absolute abundance of every unique TCRbeta CDR3 rearrangement. For each sample, productive Simpson clonality was calculated by taking the square root of Simpson's diversity index across productive rearrangements. Held by TCRdb, this immuneACCESS table contains in-frame sequences only and omits some clones. Under half of the omission traces to an unresolved V gene where checked; the cause of the rest is unknown. That table supplies the V and J calls and clone size; D and trimming were determined from the DNA. This sample is represented by some 51,000 clones; approximately 90% of them were singletons. The ten biggest clones cover about 6.2% of the sample.

The collaborating institutions used their own protocols to collect whole blood in K2EDTA tubes. For TCRbeta analysis, collaborators shipped samples as frozen whole blood, isolated PBMCs, or DNA extracted from either of those sample types. Results and caveats for the whole study, not just this receptor: Clinical and demographic metadata were provided uncurated, with the amount varying by source and participant.

The CDR3 measures 14 amino acids from cysteine to phenylalanine. Only CDR3 DNA is held: 42 bases, read in frame from base 1. Based on the germline V gene, the CDR1 and CDR2 sequences are SNHLY and FYNNEI. V and J are trimmed by 1 base and 7 bases, and the gene matches miss 1 base of the junction. This receptor was identified in a man aged 40-55 years with acute or convalescent COVID-19. Sample: peripheral blood. The sequence is built from TRBV2 and TRBJ1-5; TRBD1 lines up with 10 middle nucleotides. Here the CDR3 is given as CASSEGTGGQPQHF. The sequenced DNA is TGTGCCAGCAGTGAAGGGACAGGGGGGCAGCCCCAGCATTTT.